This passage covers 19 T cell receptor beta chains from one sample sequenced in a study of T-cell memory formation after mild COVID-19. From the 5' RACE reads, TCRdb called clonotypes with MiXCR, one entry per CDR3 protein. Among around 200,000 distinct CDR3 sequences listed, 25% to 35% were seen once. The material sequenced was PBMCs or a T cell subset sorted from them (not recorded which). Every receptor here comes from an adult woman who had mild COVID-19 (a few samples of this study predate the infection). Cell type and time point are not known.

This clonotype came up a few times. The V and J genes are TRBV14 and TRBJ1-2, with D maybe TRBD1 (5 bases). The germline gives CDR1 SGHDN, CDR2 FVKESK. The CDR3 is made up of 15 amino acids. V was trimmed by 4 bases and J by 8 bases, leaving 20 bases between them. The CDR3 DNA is TGTGCCAGCAGCCCTTACGTCGCGGGGGGTGAAGGCTACACCTTC. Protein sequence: CASSPYVAGGEGYTF. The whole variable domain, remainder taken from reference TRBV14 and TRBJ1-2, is EAGVTQFPSHSVIEKGQTVTLRCDPISGHDNLYWYRRVMGKEIKFLLHFVKESKQDESGMPNNRFLAERTGGTYSTLKVQPAELEDSGVYFCASSPYVAGGEGYTFGSGTRLTVV.

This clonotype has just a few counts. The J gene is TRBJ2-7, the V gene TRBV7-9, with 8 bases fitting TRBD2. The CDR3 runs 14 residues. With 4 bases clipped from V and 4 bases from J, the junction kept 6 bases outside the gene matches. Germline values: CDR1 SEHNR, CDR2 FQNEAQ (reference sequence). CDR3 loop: CASSYREGGYEQYF. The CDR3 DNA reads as TGTGCCAGCAGCTACCGGGAGGGAGGGTACGAGCAGTACTTC.

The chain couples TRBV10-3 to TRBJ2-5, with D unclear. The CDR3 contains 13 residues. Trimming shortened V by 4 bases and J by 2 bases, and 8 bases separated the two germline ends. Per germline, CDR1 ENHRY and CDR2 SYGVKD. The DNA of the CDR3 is TGTGCCATCAGTGGGCGGCAGCAAGAGACCCAGTACTTC. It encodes CAISGRQQETQYF.

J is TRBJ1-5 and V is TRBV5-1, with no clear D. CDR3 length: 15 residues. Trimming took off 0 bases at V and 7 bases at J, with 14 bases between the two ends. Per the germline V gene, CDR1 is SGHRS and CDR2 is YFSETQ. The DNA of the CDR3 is TGCGCCAGCAGCTTGGTACCTGGAGAGAGCCAGCCCCAGCATTTT. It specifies CASSLVPGESQPQHF.

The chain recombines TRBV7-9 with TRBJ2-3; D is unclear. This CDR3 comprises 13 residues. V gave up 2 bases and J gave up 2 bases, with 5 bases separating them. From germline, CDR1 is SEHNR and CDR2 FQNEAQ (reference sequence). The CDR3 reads CASSLKDTDTQYF. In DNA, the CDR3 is TGTGCCAGCAGCTTAAAGGACACAGATACGCAGTATTTT.

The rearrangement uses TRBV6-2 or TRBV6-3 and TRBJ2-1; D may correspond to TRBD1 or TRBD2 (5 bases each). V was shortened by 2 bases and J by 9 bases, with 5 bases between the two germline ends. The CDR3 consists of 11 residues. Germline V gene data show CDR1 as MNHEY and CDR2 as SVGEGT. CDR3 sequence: CASSYGGEQFF. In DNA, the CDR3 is TGTGCCAGCAGTTACGGGGGTGAGCAGTTCTTC.

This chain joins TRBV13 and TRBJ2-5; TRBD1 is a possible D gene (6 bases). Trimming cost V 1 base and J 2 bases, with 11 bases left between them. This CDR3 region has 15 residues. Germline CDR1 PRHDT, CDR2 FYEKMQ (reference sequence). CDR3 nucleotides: TGTGCCAGCAGCTTAGTGGTTACAGGGCAAGAGACCCAGTACTTC. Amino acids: CASSLVVTGQETQYF.

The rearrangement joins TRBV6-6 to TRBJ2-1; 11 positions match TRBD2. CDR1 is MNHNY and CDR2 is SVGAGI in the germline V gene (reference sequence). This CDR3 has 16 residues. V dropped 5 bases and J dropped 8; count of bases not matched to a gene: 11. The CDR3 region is CASSDLYSGRGDEQFF. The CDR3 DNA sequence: TGTGCCAGCAGTGACCTTTATAGCGGGAGGGGGGATGAGCAGTTCTTC.

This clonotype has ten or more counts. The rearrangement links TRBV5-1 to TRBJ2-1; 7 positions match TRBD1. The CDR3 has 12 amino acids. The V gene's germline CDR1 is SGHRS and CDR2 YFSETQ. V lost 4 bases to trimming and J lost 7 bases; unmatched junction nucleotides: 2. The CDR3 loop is CASSAQGNEQFF. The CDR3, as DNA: TGCGCCAGCAGCGCACAGGGGAATGAGCAGTTCTTC.

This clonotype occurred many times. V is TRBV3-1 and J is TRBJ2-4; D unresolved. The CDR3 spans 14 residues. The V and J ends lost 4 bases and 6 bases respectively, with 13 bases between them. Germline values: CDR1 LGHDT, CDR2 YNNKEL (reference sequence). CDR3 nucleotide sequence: TGTGCCAGCAGCCCCCCAGGAATGTCAAACATTCAGTACTTC. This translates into CASSPPGMSNIQYF.

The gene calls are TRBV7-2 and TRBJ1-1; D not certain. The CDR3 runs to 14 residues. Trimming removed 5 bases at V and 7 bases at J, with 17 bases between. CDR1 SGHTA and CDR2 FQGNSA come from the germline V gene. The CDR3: CASSQDGLYVEAFF. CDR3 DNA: TGTGCCAGCAGCCAAGACGGGTTGTATGTTGAAGCTTTCTTT.

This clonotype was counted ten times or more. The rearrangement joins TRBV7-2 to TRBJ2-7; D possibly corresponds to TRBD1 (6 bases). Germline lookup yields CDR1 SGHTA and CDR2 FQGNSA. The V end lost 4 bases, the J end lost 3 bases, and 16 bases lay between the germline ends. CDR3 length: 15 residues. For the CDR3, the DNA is TGTGCCAGCAGCTACGCCCGTCCAGGGGTCTACGAGCAGTACTTC. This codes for CASSYARPGVYEQYF.

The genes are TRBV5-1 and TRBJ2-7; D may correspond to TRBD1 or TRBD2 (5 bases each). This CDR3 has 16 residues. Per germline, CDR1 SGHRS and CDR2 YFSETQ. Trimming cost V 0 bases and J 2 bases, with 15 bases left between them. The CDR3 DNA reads TGCGCCAGCAGCTTGGCCGTGGGGACCCGGACCTACGAGCAGTACTTC. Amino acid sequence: CASSLAVGTRTYEQYF.

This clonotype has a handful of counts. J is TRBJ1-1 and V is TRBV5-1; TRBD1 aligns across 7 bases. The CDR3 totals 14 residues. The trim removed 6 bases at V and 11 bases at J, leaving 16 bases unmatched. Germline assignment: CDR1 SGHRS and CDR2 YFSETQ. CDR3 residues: CASTPTGQDYRAFF. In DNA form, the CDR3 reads TGCGCCAGCACTCCGACAGGGCAGGACTACAGGGCTTTCTTT. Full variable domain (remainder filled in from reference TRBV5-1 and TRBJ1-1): KAGVTQTPRYLIKTRGQQVTLSCSPISGHRSVSWYQQTPGQGLQFLFEYFSETQRNKGNFPGRFSGRQFSNSRSEMNVSTLELGDSALYLCASTPTGQDYRAFFGQGTRLTVV.

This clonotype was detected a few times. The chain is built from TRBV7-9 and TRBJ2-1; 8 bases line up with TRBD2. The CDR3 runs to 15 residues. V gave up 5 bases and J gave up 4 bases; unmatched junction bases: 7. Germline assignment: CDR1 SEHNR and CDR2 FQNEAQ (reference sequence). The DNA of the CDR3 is TGTGCCAGCAGCACCGGACTAGCCTTTTACAATGAGCAGTTCTTC. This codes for CASSTGLAFYNEQFF.

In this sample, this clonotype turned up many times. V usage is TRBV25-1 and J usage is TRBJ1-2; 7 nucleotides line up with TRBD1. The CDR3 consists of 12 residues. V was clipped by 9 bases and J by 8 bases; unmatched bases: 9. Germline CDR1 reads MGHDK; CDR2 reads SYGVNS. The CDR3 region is CASNPGGEGYTF. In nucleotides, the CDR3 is TGTGCCAGTAACCCAGGGGGAGAGGGCTACACCTTC.

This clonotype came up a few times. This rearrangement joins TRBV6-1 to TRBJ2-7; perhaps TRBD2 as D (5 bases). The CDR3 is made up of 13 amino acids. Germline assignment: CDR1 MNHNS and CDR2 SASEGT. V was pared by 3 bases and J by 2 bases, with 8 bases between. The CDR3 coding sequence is TGTGCCAGCAGTGAGGGGAGCGCCTACGAGCAGTACTTC. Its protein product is CASSEGSAYEQYF.

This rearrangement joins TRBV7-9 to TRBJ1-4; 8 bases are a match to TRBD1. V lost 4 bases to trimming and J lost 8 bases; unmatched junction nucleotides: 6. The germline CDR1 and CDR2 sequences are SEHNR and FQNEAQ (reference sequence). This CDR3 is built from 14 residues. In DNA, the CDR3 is TGTGCCAGCAGCTCCCGACAGGGGCAAGAAAAACTGTTTTTT. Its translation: CASSSRQGQEKLFF.

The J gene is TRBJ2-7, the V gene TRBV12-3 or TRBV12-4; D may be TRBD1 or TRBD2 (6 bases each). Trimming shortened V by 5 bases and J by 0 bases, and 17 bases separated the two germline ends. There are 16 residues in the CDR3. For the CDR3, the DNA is TGTGCCAGCAGTGCGGGACACCGGGGAAACTCCTACGAGCAGTACTTC. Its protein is CASSAGHRGNSYEQYF.